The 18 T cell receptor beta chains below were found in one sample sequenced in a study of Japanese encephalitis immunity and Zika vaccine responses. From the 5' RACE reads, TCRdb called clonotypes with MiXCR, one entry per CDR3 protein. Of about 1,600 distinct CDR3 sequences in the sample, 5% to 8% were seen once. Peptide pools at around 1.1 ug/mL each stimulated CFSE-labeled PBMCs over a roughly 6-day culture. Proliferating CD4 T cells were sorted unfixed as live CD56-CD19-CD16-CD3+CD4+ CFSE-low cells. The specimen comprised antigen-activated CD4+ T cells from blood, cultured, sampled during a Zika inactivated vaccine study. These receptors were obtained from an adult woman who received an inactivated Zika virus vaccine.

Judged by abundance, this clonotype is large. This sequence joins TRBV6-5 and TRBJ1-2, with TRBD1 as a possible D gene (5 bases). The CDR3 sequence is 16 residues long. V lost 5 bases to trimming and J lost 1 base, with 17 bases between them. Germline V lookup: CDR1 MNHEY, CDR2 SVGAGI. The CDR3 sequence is CASSRTGTAINYGYTF. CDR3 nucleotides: TGTGCCAGCAGTAGGACCGGGACGGCGATTAACTATGGCTACACCTTC.

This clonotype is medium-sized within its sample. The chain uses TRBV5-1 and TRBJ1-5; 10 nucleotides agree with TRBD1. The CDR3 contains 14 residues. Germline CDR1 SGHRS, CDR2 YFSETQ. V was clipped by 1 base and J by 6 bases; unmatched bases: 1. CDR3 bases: TGCGCCAGCAGCTTGTGGACAGGGGGTCAGCCCCAGCATTTT. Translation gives CASSLWTGGQPQHF.

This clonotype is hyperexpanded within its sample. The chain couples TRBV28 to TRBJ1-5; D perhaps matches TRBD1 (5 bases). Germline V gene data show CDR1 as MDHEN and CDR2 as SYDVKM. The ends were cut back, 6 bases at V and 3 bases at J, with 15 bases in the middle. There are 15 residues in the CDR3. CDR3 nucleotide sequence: TGTGCCAGCAGCCCACAGGTGCGGCCCAATCAGCCCCAGCATTTT. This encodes CASSPQVRPNQPQHF.

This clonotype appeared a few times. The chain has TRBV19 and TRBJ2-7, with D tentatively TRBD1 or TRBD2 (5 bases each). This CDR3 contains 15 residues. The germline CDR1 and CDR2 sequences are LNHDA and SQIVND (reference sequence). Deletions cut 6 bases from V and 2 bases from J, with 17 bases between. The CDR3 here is CASRSWDLLAYEQYF. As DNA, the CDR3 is TGTGCCAGTAGATCCTGGGACCTCTTGGCCTACGAGCAGTACTTC.

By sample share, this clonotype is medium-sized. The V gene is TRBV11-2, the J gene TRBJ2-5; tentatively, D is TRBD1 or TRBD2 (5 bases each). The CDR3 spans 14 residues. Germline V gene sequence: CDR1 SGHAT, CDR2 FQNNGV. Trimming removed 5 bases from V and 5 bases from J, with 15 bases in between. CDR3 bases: TGTGCCAGCAGCCTGAGGGGATCTCCGGAGACCCAGTACTTC. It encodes CASSLRGSPETQYF.

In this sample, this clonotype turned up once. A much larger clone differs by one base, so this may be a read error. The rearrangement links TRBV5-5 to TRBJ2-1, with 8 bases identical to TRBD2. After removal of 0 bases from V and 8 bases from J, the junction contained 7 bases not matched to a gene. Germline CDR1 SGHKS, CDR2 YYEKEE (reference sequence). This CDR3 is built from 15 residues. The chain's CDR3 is CASSLEGLVGDEQFF. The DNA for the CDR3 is TGTGCCAGCAGCTTGGAGGGACTAGTTGGGGATGAGCAGTTCTTC.

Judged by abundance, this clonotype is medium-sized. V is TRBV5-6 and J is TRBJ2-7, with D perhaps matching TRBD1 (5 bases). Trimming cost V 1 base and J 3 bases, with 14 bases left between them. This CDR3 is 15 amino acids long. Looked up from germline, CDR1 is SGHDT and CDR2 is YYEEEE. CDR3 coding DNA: TGTGCCAGCAGCTTGAGGTGGGGCAGACACTACGAGCAGTACTTC. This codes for CASSLRWGRHYEQYF.

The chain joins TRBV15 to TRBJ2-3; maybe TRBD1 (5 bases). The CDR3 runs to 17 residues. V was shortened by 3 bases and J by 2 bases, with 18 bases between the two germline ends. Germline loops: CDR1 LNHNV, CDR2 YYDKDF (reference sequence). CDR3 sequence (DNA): TGTGCCACCAGCAGCAGCTGGGGCGTGGGATTCACAGATACGCAGTATTTT. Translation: CATSSSWGVGFTDTQYF.

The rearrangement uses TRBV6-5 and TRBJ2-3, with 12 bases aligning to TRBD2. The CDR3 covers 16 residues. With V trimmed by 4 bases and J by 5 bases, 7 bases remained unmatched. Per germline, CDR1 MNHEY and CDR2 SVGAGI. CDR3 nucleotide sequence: TGTGCCAGCAGTTCCTATCCGGGACTAGCGGGAGATACGCAGTATTTT. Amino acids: CASSSYPGLAGDTQYF.

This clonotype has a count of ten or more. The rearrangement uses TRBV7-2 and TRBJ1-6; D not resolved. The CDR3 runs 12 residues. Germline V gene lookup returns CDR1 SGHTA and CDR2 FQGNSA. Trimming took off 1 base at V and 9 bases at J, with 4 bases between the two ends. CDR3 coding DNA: TGTGCCAGCAGCTTAGGAGGTTCACCCCTCCACTTT. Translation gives CASSLGGSPLHF. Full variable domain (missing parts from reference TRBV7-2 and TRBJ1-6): GAGVSQSPSNKVTEKGKDVELRCDPISGHTALYWYRQSLGQGLEFLIYFQGNSAPDKSGLPSDRFSAERTGGSVSTLTIQRTQQEDSAVYLCASSLGGSPLHFGNGTRLTVT.

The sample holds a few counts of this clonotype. The CDR3 sequence is CASSLVGLGGTQYF. For the CDR3, the DNA is TGTGCCAGCAGCTTAGTGGGACTAGGGGGGACCCAGTACTTC. The chain uses TRBV7-2 and TRBJ2-5; 8 bases line up with TRBD2. J lost 7 bases, V lost 1 base, and 5 bases had no gene match. The CDR3 covers 14 residues. The germline gives CDR1 SGHTA, CDR2 FQGNSA.

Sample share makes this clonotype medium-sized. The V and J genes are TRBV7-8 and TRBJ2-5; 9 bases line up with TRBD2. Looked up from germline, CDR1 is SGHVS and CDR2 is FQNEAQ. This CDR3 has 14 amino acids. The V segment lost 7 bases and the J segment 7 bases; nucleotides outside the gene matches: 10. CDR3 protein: CASNESGGYGTQYF. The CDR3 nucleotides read TGTGCCAGCAACGAGAGCGGGGGGTACGGGACCCAGTACTTC. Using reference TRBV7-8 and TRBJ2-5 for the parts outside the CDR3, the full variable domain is GAGVSQSPRYKVAKRGQDVALRCDPISGHVSLFWYQQALGQGPEFLTYFQNEAQLDKSGLPSDRFFAERPEGSVSTLKIQRTQQEDSAVYLCASNESGGYGTQYFGPGTRLLVL.

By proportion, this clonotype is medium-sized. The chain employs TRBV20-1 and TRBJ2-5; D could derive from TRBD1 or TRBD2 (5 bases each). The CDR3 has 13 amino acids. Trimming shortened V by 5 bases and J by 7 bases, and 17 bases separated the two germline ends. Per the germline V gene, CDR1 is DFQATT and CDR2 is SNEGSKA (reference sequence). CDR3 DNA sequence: TGCAGTGCTGGGGACGTTGAGGTTGGGACCCAGTACTTC. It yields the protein CSAGDVEVGTQYF.

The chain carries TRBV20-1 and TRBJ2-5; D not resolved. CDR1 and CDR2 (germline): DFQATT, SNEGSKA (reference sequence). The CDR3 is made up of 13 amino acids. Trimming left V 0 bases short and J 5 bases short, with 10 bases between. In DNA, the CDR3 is TGCAGTGCTAGAGACCCATTTACTGAGACCCAGTACTTC. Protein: CSARDPFTETQYF.

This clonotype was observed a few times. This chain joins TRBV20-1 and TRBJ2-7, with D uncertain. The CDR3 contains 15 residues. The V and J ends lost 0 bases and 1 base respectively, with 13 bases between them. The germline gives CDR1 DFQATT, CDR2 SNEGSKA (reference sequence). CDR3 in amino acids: CSARDLAHVSYEQYF. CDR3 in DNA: TGCAGTGCTAGAGATCTGGCCCACGTTTCCTACGAGCAGTACTTC.

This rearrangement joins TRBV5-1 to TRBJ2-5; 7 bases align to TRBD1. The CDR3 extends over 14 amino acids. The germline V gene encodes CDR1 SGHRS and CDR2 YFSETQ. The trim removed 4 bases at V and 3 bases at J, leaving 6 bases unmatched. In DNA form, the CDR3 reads TGCGCCAGCAGCCCAGGACAGGCAAAAGAGACCCAGTACTTC. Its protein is CASSPGQAKETQYF.

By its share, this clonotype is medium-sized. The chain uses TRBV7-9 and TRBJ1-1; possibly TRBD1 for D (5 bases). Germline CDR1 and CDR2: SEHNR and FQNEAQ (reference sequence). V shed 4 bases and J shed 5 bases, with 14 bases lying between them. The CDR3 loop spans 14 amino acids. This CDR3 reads CASSSGLGKTEAFF. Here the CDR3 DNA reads TGTGCCAGCAGCTCGGGACTAGGGAAAACTGAAGCTTTCTTT.

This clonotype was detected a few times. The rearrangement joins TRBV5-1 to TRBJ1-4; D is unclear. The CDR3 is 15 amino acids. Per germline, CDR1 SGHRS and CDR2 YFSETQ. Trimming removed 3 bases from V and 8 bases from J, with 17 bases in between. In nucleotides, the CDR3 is TGCGCCAGCAGCTCTTGGACGGAGTTTGGGGAAAAACTGTTTTTT. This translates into CASSSWTEFGEKLFF.